What follows are 18 T cell receptor beta chains derived from one specimen sequenced in a study of identical twins. TCRdb reprocessed the 5' RACE reads with MiXCR, giving one entry per CDR3 protein. Here the sample spans hundreds of thousands of distinct CDR3 sequences, approximately 9% being singletons. These data were also reused for a study on yellow fever vaccine responses in identical twins.

Material: PBMCs. These receptor sequences come from a woman under 30 in good health.

The chain joins TRBV6-5 to TRBJ2-3, with D hard to call. The length of the CDR3 is 12 residues. Trimming stripped 8 bases from V and 5 bases from J, with 11 bases between. Germline V gives CDR1 MNHEY, CDR2 SVGAGI. This chain's CDR3 is CASRSPGDTQYF. CDR3 coding DNA: TGTGCCAGCCGCTCGCCCGGAGATACGCAGTATTTT.

This clonotype has a handful of counts. The chain combines TRBV20-1 with TRBJ2-5; 8 bases match TRBD2. J gave up 5 bases and V 0 bases, and 11 bases lay outside the gene matches. Germline V CDR1 and CDR2: DFQATT, SNEGSKA (reference sequence). The CDR3 is 16 residues long. CDR3 nucleotide sequence: TGCAGTGCTAGAGATCATCGGGGGGGCAATGTGGAGACCCAGTACTTC. Translating gives CSARDHRGGNVETQYF.

This clonotype was seen only a few times. The V and J genes are TRBV3-1 and TRBJ1-1, with unresolved D. CDR1 is LGHDT and CDR2 is YNNKEL in the germline V gene (reference sequence). The CDR3 sequence is 11 residues long. The germline V and J ends were trimmed by 3 bases and 5 bases, with 4 bases remaining between them. The CDR3 is CASSHQTEAFF. In nucleotides, the CDR3 is TGTGCCAGCAGCCACCAAACTGAAGCTTTCTTT. Supplemented by reference TRBV3-1 and TRBJ1-1, the full variable domain reads DTAVSQTPKYLVTQMGNDKSIKCEQNLGHDTMYWYKQDSKKFLKIMFSYNNKELIINETVPNRFSPKSPDKAHLNLHINSLELGDSAVYFCASSHQTEAFFGQGTRLTVV.

The sample holds many counts of this clonotype. V usage is TRBV5-6 and J usage is TRBJ2-5; the D call may be TRBD1 or TRBD2 (6 bases each). The V and J ends lost 4 bases and 6 bases respectively, with 28 bases between them. The CDR3 consists of 18 residues. Per the germline V gene, CDR1 is SGHDT and CDR2 is YYEEEE. The CDR3 bases are TGTGCCAGCAGCCTAACGTTAATGGGGGGCACGGGAGCGAAGACCCAGTACTTC. Its protein product is CASSLTLMGGTGAKTQYF.

This sequence joins TRBV20-1 and TRBJ2-3; D may be TRBD2 (6 bases). The length of the CDR3 is 14 residues. The ends were cut back, 6 bases at V and 4 bases at J, with 17 bases in the middle. The germline CDR1 and CDR2 sequences are DFQATT and SNEGSKA (reference sequence). For the CDR3, the DNA is TGCAGTGCACCCGGGACCCCGGGGGCAGATACGCAGTATTTT. It is translated as CSAPGTPGADTQYF.

This clonotype came up many times. The rearrangement uses TRBV9 and TRBJ2-7; D is possibly TRBD1 (6 bases). The CDR3 has 15 residues. Trimming took 4 bases from V and 0 from J, leaving 14 bases between them. CDR1 SGDLS and CDR2 YYNGEE come from the germline V gene. CDR3 in amino acids: CASSPRTDSSYEQYF. DNA for the CDR3: TGTGCCAGCAGCCCTCGAACGGACAGCTCCTACGAGCAGTACTTC. The full variable domain, completed using reference TRBV9 and TRBJ2-7, is DSGVTQTPKHLITATGQRVTLRCSPRSGDLSVYWYQQSLDQGLQFLIQYYNGEERAKGNILERFSAQQFPDLHSELNLSSLELGDSALYFCASSPRTDSSYEQYFGPGTRLTVT.

The J gene is TRBJ2-1, the V gene TRBV13; D unclear. Trimming pared 0 bases from V and 7 bases from J, leaving 7 bases between. Germline V gene data show CDR1 as PRHDT and CDR2 as FYEKMQ (reference sequence). This CDR3 spans 13 amino acids. The CDR3 loop reads CASSLGRRNEQFF. The DNA for the CDR3 is TGTGCCAGCAGCTTAGGAAGGCGGAATGAGCAGTTCTTC.

This clonotype showed up just once. The gene calls are TRBV6-4 and TRBJ1-1; D perhaps matches TRBD1 (6 bases). There are 14 residues in the CDR3. From germline, CDR1 is MRHNA and CDR2 SNTAGT. V lost 3 bases and J lost 1, with 9 bases in between. The CDR3 nucleotides are TGTGCCAGCAGTGAGGGGGCACAGAACACTGAAGCTTTCTTT. Translated, it gives CASSEGAQNTEAFF.

This clonotype appeared many times. This chain links TRBV2 with TRBJ2-7; 7 bases are a match to TRBD1. The CDR3 contains 15 residues. V shed 3 bases, J shed 0 bases, and the junction held 5 bases outside the gene matches. Per germline, CDR1 SNHLY and CDR2 FYNNEI. CDR3 nucleotides: TGTGCCAGCAGTGACACGACAGGGAGCTCCTACGAGCAGTACTTC. As protein: CASSDTTGSSYEQYF.

This sequence joins TRBV7-2 and TRBJ2-5, with D hard to call. V was pared by 2 bases and J by 5 bases, with 15 bases between. Germline CDR1 reads SGHTA; CDR2 reads FQGNSA. This CDR3 is built from 15 residues. The CDR3 protein is CASSLWGGLTETQYF. CDR3 DNA: TGTGCCAGCAGCTTATGGGGTGGGCTAACCGAGACCCAGTACTTC.

The rearrangement joins TRBV7-3 to TRBJ2-3, with 13 bases aligning to TRBD2. CDR1 is SGHTA, CDR2 FQGTGA, per germline. The CDR3 extends over 15 amino acids. The J segment lost 6 bases and the V segment lost 5 bases, leaving 5 bases of the junction unmatched. This CDR3 reads CASSRLAGGRDTQYF. For the CDR3, the DNA is TGTGCCAGCAGCCGACTAGCGGGGGGCAGGGATACGCAGTATTTT. The full variable domain, rest sourced from reference TRBV7-3 and TRBJ2-3, is GAGVSQTPSNKVTEKGKYVELRCDPISGHTALYWYRQSLGQGPEFLIYFQGTGAADDSGLPNDRFFAVRPEGSVSTLKIQRTERGDSAVYLCASSRLAGGRDTQYFGPGTRLTVL.

V gene TRBV7-2 combines with J gene TRBJ2-5; 7 bases map to TRBD1. Germline assignment: CDR1 SGHTA and CDR2 FQGNSA. V shed 2 bases and J 2 bases; nucleotides not matched to a gene: 5. The CDR3 totals 15 residues. CDR3 protein: CASSLQGQSQETQYF. CDR3 coding DNA: TGTGCCAGCAGCTTACAGGGACAGAGTCAAGAGACCCAGTACTTC. Full variable domain (rest looked up from reference TRBV7-2 and TRBJ2-5): GAGVSQSPSNKVTEKGKDVELRCDPISGHTALYWYRQSLGQGLEFLIYFQGNSAPDKSGLPSDRFSAERTGGSVSTLTIQRTQQEDSAVYLCASSLQGQSQETQYFGPGTRLLVL.

This clonotype occurred a few times. The chain has TRBV6-6 and TRBJ1-1, with D maybe TRBD1 (5 bases). The CDR3 covers 11 residues. The germline V and J ends were trimmed by 5 bases and 10 bases, with 11 bases remaining between them. CDR1 and CDR2 (germline): MNHNY, SVGAGI (reference sequence). CDR3 region: CASSPGFGAFF. CDR3 in DNA: TGTGCCAGCAGTCCAGGGTTCGGAGCTTTCTTT.

This clonotype was observed a handful of times. This chain uses TRBV27 with TRBJ2-7; 7 nucleotides align to TRBD1. J lost 3 bases, V lost 5 bases, and 7 bases had no gene match. The CDR3 length is 14 residues. Germline lookup yields CDR1 MNHEY and CDR2 SMNVEV (reference sequence). The CDR3 region has the DNA TGTGCCAGCAGTCCCGAGACAGGGATCTACGAGCAGTACTTC. Residues: CASSPETGIYEQYF.

The chain has TRBV4-2 and TRBJ2-5, with TRBD2 as a possible D gene (8 bases). Germline V lookup: CDR1 LGHNA, CDR2 YNFKEQ. Trimming stripped 4 bases from V and 5 bases from J, with 14 bases between. CDR3 length equals 14 residues. CDR3 sequence reads: CASSPTGGGETQYF. The CDR3 DNA reads TGTGCCAGCAGCCCAACGGGAGGGGGCGAGACCCAGTACTTC.

This clonotype was detected only a few times. The chain couples TRBV28 to TRBJ2-5, with 8 nucleotides matching TRBD2. This CDR3 region has 13 residues. Per germline, CDR1 MDHEN and CDR2 SYDVKM. With 5 bases clipped from V and 3 bases from J, the junction kept 2 bases outside the gene matches. CDR3 nucleotide sequence: TGTGCCAGCAGTGTACTAGCGGAAGAGACCCAGTACTTC. Protein: CASSVLAEETQYF.

The chain links TRBV15 to TRBJ2-7; 10 nucleotides agree with TRBD1. There are 13 residues in the CDR3. Germline trimming cut 6 bases from V and 1 base from J; bases unmatched to any gene: 0. CDR1 and CDR2 (germline): LNHNV, YYDKDF (reference sequence). CDR3 region: CATRDRGSYEQYF. The CDR3 DNA sequence: TGTGCCACCAGGGACAGGGGGTCCTACGAGCAGTACTTC.

This clonotype was detected only a few times. The chain couples TRBV4-3 to TRBJ2-3, with D perhaps TRBD2 (6 bases). Germline V gene data show CDR1 as LGHNA and CDR2 as YSLEER. Trimming removed 0 bases from V and 0 bases from J, with 13 bases in between. The CDR3 length is 17 residues. The CDR3 DNA reads TGCGCCAGCAGCCAAGAAACTCGCGGGACCAGCACAGATACGCAGTATTTT. It is translated as CASSQETRGTSTDTQYF.